These T cell receptor beta chains were read from a single sample in a study of CD8 T cells in Susac syndrome. Each CDR3 protein is one row after TCRdb ran MiXCR on the immunoSEQ multiplex PCR reads. The sample has approximately 210,000 distinct CDR3 sequences; about 95% are singletons. Sequenced sample: CD4+ T cells from PBMCs. These receptors originate from a human donor with multiple sclerosis. Both conserved end residues are trimmed from each CDR3.

V gene	J gene	CDR3 protein
TRBV29-1	TRBJ2-7	SVEAGKNYEQY
TRBV20-1	TRBJ2-7	SARQGIPYEQY
TRBV27	TRBJ1-1	ASSSGPRDTEAF
TRBV20-1	TRBJ1-5	SASGIYSNQPQH
TRBV27	TRBJ2-5	ASSKKGETQY
TRBV4-2	TRBJ2-5	ASSRVAGGFQETQY
TRBV27	TRBJ2-3	ATGALAGGWADTQY
TRBV9	TRBJ1-2	ASSAFGGGHGYT
TRBV5-4	TRBJ2-1	ASSLDAREGYEQF
TRBV9	TRBJ2-7	ASSNSPGSSYEQY
TRBV20-1	TRBJ2-7	SASGGAYEQY